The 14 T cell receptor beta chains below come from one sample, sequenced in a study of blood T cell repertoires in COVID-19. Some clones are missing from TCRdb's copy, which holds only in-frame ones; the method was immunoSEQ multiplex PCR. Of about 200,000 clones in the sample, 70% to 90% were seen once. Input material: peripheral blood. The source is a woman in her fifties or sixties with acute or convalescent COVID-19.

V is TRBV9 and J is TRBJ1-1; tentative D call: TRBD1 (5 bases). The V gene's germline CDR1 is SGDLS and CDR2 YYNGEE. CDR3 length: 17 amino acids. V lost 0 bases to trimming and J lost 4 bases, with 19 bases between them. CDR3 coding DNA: TGTGCCAGCAGCGTAGGCAGGGTCGTAGGGGAGGGCACTGAAGCTTTCTTT. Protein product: CASSVGRVVGEGTEAFF. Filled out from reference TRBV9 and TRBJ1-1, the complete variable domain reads DSGVTQTPKHLITATGQRVTLRCSPRSGDLSVYWYQQSLDQGLQFLIQYYNGEERAKGNILERFSAQQFPDLHSELNLSSLELGDSALYFCASSVGRVVGEGTEAFFGQGTRLTVV.

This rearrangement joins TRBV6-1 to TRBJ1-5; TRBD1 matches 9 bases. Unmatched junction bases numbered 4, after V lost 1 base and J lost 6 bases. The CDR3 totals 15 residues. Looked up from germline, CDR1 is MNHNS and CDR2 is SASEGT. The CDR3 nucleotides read TGTGCCAGCAGTGAAGACGGACAGGGGCTTCAGCCCCAGCATTTT. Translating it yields CASSEDGQGLQPQHF.

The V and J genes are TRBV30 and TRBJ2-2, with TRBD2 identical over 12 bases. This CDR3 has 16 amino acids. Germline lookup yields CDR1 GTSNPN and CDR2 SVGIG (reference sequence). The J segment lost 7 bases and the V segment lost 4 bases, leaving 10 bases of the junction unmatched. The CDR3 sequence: CAWTKTSGRVGGELFF. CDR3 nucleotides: TGTGCCTGGACTAAGACTAGCGGGAGAGTGGGCGGGGAGCTGTTTTTT.

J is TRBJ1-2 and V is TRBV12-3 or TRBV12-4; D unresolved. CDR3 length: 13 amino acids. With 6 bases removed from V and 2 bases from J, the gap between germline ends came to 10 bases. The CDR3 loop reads CASSSDSNYGYTF. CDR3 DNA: TGTGCCAGCAGCTCGGACTCGAACTATGGCTACACCTTC.

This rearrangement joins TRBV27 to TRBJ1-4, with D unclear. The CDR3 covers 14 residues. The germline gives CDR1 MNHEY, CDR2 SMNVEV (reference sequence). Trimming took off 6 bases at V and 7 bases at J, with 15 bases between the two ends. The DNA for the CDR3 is TGTGCCAGCAGCACCCCCTGGGAGGGTGAAAAACTGTTTTTT. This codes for CASSTPWEGEKLFF.

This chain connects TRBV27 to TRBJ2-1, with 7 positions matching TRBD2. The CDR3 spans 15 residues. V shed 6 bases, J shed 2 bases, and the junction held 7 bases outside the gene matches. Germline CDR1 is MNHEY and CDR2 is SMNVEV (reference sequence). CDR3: CASSVGLVTYNEQFF. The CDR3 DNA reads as TGTGCCAGCAGCGTCGGACTAGTTACCTACAATGAGCAGTTCTTC.

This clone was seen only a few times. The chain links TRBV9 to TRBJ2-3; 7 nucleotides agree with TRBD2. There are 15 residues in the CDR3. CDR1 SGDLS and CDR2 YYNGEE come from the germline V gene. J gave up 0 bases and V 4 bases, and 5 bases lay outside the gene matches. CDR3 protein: CASSQSGVSTDTQYF. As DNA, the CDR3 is TGTGCCAGCAGCCAAAGCGGGGTAAGCACAGATACGCAGTATTTT.

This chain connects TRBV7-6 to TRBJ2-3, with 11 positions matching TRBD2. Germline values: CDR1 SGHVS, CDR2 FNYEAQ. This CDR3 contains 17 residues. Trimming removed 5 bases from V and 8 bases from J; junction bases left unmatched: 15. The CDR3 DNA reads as TGTGCCAGCAGCCCCCGGTTTAGCGGGGGGGTCAGCGGTACGCAGTATTTT. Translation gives CASSPRFSGGVSGTQYF.

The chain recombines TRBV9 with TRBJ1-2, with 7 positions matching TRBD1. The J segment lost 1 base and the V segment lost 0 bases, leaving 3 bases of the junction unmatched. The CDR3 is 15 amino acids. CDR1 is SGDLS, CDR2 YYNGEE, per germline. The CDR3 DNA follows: TGTGCCAGCAGCGTAGCCGCAGGGGGTAACTATGGCTACACCTTC. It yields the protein CASSVAAGGNYGYTF. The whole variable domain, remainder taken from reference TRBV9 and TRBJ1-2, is DSGVTQTPKHLITATGQRVTLRCSPRSGDLSVYWYQQSLDQGLQFLIQYYNGEERAKGNILERFSAQQFPDLHSELNLSSLELGDSALYFCASSVAAGGNYGYTFGSGTRLTVV.

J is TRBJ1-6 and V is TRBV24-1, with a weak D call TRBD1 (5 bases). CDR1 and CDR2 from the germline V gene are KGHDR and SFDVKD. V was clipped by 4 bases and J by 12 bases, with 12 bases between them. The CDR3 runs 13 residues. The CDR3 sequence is CATSEVLQGPLHF. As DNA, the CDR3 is TGTGCCACCAGTGAAGTCCTGCAGGGACCCCTCCACTTT.

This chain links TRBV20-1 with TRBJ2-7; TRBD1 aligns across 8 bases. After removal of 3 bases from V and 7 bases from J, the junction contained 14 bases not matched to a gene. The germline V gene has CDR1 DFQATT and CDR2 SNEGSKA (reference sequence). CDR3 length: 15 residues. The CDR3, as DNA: TGCAGTGCTAGTGGAGGGACAGGAAGACGGGAGGAGCAGTACTTC. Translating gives CSASGGTGRREEQYF.

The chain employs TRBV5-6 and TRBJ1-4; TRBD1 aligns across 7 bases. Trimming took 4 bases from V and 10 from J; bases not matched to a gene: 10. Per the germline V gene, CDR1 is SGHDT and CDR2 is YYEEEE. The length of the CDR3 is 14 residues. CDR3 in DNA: TGTGCCAGCAGCCGAACCGGGACAGTGGCAAAACTGTTTTTT. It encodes CASSRTGTVAKLFF. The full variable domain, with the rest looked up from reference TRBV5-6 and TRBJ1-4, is DAGVTQSPTHLIKTRGQQVTLRCSPKSGHDTVSWYQQALGQGPQFIFQYYEEEERQRGNFPDRFSGHQFPNYSSELNVNALLLGDSALYLCASSRTGTVAKLFFGSGTQLSVL.

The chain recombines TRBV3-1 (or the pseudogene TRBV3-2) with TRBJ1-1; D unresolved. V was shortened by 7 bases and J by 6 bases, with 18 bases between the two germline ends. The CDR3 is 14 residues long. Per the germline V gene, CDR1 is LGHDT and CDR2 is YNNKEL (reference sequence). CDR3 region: CASTPRQYVAEAFF. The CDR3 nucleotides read TGTGCCAGCACCCCGAGACAATATGTGGCTGAAGCTTTCTTT.

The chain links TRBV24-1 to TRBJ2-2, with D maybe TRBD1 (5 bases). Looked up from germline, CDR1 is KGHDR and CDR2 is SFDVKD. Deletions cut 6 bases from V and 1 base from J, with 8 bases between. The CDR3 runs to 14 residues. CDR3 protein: CATSRTGNTGELFF. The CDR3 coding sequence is TGTGCCACCAGTCGAACAGGGAACACCGGGGAGCTGTTTTTT.